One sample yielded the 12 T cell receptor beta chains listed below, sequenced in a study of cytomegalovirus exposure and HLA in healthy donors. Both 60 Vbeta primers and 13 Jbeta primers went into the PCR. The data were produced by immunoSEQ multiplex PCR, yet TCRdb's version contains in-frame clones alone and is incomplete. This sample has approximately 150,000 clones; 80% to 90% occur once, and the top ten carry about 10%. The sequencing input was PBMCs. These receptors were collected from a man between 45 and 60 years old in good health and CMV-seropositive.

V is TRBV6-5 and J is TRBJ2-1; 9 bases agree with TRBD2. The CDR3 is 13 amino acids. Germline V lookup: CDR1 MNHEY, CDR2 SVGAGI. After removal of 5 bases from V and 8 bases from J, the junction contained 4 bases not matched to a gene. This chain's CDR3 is CASSRSGGYEQFF. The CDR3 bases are TGTGCCAGCAGTCGTAGCGGGGGCTATGAGCAGTTCTTC.

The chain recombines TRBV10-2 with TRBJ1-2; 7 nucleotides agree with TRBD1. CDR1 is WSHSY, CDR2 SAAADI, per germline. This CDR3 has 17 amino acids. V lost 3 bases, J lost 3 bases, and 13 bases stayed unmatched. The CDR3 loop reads CASSDGYRGSIDYGYTF. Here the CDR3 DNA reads TGCGCCAGCAGTGATGGGTACAGGGGTTCCATTGACTATGGCTACACCTTC.

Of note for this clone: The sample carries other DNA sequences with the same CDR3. This chain's CDR3 is CASMRTGTTGELFF. DNA of the CDR3: TGTGCCAGCATGAGGACAGGAACCACCGGGGAGCTGTTTTTT. This rearrangement joins TRBV6-1 to TRBJ2-2; 7 bases are shared with TRBD1. V dropped 7 bases and J dropped 4; count of bases not matched to a gene: 6. Germline CDR1 and CDR2: MNHNS and SASEGT. The CDR3 covers 14 residues.

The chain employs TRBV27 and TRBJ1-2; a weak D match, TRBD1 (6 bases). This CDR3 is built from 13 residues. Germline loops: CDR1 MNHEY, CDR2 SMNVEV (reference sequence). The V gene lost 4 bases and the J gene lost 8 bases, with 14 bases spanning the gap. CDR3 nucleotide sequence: TGTGCCAGCAGTTCACCAGGGGCAGGGGGCTACACCTTC. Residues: CASSSPGAGGYTF.

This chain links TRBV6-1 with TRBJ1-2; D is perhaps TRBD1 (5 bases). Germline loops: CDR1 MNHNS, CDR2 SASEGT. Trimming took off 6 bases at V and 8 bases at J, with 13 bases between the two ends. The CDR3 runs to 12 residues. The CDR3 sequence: CASSGTGGGYTF. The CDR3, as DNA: TGTGCCAGCAGCGGGACGGGAGGGGGCTACACCTTC.

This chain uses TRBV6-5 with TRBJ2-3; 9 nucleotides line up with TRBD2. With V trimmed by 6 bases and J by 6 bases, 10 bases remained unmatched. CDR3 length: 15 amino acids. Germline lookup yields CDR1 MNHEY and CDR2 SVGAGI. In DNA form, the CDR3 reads TGTGCCAGCAGCCACCGGGCGGGGGGGCGGGATACGCAGTATTTT. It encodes CASSHRAGGRDTQYF.

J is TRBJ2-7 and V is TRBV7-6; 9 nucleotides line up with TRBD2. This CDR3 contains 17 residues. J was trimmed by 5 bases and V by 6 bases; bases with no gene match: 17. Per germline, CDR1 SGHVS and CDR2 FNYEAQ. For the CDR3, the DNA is TGTGCCAGCAGTCTACCGGAGCCTAGCGGGGTGTCCAACGAGCAGTACTTC. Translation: CASSLPEPSGVSNEQYF.

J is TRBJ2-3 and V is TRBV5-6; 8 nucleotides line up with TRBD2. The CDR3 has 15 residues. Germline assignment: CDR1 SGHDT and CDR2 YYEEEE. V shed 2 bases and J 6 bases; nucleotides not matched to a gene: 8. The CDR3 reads CASSLFAPSGDTQYF. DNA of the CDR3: TGTGCCAGCAGCTTATTTGCGCCTAGCGGGGATACGCAGTATTTT.

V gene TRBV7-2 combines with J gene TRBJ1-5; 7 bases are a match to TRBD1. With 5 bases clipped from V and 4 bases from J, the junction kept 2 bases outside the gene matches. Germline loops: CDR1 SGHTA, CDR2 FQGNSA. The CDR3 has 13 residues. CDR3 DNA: TGTGCCAGCAGCCCACAGGGGAATCAGCCCCAGCATTTT. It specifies CASSPQGNQPQHF.

In DNA form, the CDR3 reads TGTGCCAGCAGTTCCTATTCCGGGACAGGGCTCTACGAGCAGTACTTC. It encodes CASSSYSGTGLYEQYF. The chain employs TRBV27 and TRBJ2-7; 9 nucleotides match TRBD1. The CDR3 has 16 residues. Unmatched junction bases numbered 10, after V lost 4 bases and J lost 3 bases. Germline V gives CDR1 MNHEY, CDR2 SMNVEV (reference sequence).

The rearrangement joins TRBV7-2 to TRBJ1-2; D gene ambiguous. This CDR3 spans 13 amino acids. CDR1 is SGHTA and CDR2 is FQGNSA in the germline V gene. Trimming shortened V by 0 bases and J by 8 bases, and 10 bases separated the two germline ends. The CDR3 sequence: CASSLAPGGGYTF. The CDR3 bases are TGTGCCAGCAGCTTAGCCCCGGGCGGGGGCTACACCTTC.

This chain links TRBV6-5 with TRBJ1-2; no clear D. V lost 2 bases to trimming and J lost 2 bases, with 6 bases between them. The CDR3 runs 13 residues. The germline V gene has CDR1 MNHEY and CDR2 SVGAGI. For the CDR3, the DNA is TGTGCCAGCAGTTACGAGAAGAACTATGGCTACACCTTC. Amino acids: CASSYEKNYGYTF.